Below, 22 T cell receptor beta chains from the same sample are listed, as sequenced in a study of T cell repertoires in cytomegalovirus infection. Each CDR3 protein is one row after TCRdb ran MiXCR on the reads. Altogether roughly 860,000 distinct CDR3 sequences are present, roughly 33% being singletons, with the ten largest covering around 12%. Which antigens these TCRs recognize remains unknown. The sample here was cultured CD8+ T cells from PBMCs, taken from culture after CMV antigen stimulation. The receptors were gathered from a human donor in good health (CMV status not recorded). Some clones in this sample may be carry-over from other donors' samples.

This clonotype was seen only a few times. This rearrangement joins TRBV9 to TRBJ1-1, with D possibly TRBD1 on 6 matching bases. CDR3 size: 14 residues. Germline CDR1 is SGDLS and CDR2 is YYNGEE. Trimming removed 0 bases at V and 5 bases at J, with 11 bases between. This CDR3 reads CASSVANRVTEAFF. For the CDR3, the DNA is TGTGCCAGCAGCGTAGCGAACAGGGTTACTGAAGCTTTCTTT. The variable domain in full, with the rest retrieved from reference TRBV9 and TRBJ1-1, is DSGVTQTPKHLITATGQRVTLRCSPRSGDLSVYWYQQSLDQGLQFLIQYYNGEERAKGNILERFSAQQFPDLHSELNLSSLELGDSALYFCASSVANRVTEAFFGQGTRLTVV.

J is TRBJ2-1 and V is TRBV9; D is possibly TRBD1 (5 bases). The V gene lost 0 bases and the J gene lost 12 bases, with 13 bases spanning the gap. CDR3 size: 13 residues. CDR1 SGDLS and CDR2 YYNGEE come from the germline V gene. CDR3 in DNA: TGTGCCAGCAGCGTAGATGACAGTATGCCGCAGTTCTTC. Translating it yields CASSVDDSMPQFF.

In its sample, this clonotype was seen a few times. Here the CDR3 reads CASISGQPQETQYF. Written as DNA, the CDR3 is TGTGCCAGCATTTCCGGACAGCCCCAAGAGACCCAGTACTTC. The chain joins TRBV6-2 or TRBV6-3 to TRBJ2-5, with D possibly matching TRBD1 (6 bases). Trimming stripped 7 bases from V and 1 base from J, with 13 bases between. The CDR3 is 14 residues long. From germline, CDR1 is MNHEY and CDR2 SVGEGT.

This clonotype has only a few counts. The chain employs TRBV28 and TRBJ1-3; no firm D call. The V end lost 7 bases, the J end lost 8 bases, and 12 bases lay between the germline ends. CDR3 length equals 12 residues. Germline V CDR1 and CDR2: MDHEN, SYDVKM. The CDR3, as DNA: TGTGCCAGCATCCCCGTAGTCGACACCATATATTTT. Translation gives CASIPVVDTIYF.

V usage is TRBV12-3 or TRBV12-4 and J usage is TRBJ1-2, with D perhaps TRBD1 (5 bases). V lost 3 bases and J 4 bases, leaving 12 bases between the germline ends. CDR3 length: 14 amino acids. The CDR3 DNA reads TGTGCCAGCAGTTTTAACAGGCTGGGCTATGGCTACACCTTC. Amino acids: CASSFNRLGYGYTF.

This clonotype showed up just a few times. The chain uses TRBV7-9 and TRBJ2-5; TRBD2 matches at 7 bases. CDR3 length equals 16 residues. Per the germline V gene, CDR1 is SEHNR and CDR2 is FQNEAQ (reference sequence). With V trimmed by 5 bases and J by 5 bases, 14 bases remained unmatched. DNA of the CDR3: TGTGCCAGCAGCCCAAAACTAGCGAGCCTGTGGGAGACCCAGTACTTC. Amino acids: CASSPKLASLWETQYF.

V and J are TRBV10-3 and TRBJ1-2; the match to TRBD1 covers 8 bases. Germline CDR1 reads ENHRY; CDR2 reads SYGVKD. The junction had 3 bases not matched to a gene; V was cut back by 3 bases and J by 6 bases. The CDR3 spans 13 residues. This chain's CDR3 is CAISETGGNGYTF. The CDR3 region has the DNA TGTGCCATCAGTGAAACAGGGGGTAATGGCTACACCTTC.

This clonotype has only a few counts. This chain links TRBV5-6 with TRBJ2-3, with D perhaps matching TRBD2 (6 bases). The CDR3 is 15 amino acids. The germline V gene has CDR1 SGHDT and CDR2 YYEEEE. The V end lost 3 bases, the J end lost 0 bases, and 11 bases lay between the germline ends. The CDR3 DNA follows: TGTGCCAGCAGCTCCGTGGAGGGGAGCACAGATACGCAGTATTTT. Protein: CASSSVEGSTDTQYF.

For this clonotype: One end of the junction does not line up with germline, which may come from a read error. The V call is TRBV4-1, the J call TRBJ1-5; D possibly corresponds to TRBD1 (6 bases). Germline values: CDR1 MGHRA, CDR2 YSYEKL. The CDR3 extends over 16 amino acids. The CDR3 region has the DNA TGCGCCAGCAGCCAGGAGATGAGGGGGGGGAATCAGCCCCAACATTTT. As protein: CASSQEMRGGNQPQHF.

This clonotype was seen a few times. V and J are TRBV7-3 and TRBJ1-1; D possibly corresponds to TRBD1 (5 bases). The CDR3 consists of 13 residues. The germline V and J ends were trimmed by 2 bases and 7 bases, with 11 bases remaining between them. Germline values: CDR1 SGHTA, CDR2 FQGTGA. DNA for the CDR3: TGTGCCAGCAGCTTAGACCCGGGGGATGAAGCTTTCTTT. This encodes CASSLDPGDEAFF. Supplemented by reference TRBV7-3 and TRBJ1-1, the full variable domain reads GAGVSQTPSNKVTEKGKYVELRCDPISGHTALYWYRQSLGQGPEFLIYFQGTGAADDSGLPNDRFFAVRPEGSVSTLKIQRTERGDSAVYLCASSLDPGDEAFFGQGTRLTVV.

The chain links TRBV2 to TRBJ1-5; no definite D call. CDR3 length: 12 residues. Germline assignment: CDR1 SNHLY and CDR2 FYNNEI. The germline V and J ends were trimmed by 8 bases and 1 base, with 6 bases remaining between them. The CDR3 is CASGPSNQPQHF. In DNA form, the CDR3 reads TGTGCCAGCGGGCCGAGCAATCAGCCCCAGCATTTT.

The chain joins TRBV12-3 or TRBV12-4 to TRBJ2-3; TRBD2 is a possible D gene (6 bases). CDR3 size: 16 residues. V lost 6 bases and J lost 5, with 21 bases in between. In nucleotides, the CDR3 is TGTGCCAGCAGCCCCCCGGGACTTAGAGAAGGAGATACGCAGTATTTT. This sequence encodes CASSPPGLREGDTQYF.

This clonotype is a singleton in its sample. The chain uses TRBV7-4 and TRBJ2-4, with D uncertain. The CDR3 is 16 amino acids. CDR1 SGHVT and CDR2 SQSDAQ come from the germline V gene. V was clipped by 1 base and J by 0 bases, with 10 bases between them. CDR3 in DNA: TGTGCCAGCAGCTTAGTAGGGCCGCCAGCCAAAAACATTCAGTACTTC. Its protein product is CASSLVGPPAKNIQYF. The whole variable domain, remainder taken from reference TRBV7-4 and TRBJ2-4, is GAGVSQSPRYKVAKRGRDVALRCDSISGHVTLYWYRQTLGQGSEVLTYSQSDAQRDKSGRPSGRFSAERPERSVSTLKIQRTEQGDSAVYLCASSLVGPPAKNIQYFGAGTRLSVL.

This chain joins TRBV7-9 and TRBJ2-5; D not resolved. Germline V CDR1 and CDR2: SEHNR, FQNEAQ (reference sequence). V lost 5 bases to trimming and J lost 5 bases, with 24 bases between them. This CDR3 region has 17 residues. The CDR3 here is CASSPPRWGEARETQYF. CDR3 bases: TGTGCCAGCAGCCCCCCTCGATGGGGTGAAGCACGGGAGACCCAGTACTTC.

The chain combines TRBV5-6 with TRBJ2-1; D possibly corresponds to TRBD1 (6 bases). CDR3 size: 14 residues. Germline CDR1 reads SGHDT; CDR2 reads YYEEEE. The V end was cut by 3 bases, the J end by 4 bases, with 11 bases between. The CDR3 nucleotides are TGTGCCAGCAGCTGGTCCACAGGGTACAATGAGCAGTTCTTC. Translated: CASSWSTGYNEQFF. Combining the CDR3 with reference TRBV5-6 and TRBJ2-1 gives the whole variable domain DAGVTQSPTHLIKTRGQQVTLRCSPKSGHDTVSWYQQALGQGPQFIFQYYEEEERQRGNFPDRFSGHQFPNYSSELNVNALLLGDSALYLCASSWSTGYNEQFFGPGTRLTVL.

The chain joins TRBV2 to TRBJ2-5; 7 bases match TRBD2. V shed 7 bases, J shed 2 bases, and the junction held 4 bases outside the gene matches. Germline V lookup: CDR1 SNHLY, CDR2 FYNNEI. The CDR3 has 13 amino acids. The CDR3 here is CASTRGGQETQYF. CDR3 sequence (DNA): TGTGCCAGCACCCGCGGGGGACAAGAGACCCAGTACTTC.

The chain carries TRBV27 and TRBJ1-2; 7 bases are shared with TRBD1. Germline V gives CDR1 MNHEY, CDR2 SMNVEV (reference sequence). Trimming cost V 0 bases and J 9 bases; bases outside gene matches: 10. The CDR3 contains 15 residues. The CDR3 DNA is TGTGCCAGCAGTTTATCCACAGGGGTTCCGGGGCGCTACACCTTC. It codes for CASSLSTGVPGRYTF.

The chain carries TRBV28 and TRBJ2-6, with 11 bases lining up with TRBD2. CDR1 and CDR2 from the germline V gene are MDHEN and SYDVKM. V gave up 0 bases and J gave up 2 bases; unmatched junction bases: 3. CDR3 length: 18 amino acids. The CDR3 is CASSLWVSGGAGANVLTF. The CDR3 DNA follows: TGTGCCAGCAGTTTATGGGTTAGCGGGGGGGCTGGGGCCAACGTCCTGACTTTC.

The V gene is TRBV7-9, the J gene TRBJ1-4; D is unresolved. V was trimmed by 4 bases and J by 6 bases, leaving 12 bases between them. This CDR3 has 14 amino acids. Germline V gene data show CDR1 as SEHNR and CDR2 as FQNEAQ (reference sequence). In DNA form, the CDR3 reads TGTGCCAGCAGCTATCTCCTACCAGATGAAAAACTGTTTTTT. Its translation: CASSYLLPDEKLFF. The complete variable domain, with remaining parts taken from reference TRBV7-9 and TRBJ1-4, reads DTGVSQNPRHKITKRGQNVTFRCDPISEHNRLYWYRQTLGQGPEFLTYFQNEAQLEKSRLLSDRFSAERPKGSFSTLEIQRTEQGDSAMYLCASSYLLPDEKLFFGSGTQLSVL.

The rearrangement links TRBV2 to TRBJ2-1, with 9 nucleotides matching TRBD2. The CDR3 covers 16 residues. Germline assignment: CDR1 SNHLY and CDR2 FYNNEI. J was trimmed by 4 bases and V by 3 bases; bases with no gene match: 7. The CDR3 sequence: CASSDSAGGWYNEQFF. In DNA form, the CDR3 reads TGTGCCAGCAGTGACTCGGCGGGGGGGTGGTACAATGAGCAGTTCTTC.

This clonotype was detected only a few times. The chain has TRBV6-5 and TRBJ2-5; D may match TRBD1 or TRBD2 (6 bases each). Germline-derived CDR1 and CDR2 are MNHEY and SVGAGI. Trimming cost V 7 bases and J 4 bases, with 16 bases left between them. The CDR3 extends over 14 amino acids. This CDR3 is CASNPTRGLETQYF. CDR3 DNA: TGTGCCAGCAACCCAACTCGGGGGCTAGAGACCCAGTACTTC.

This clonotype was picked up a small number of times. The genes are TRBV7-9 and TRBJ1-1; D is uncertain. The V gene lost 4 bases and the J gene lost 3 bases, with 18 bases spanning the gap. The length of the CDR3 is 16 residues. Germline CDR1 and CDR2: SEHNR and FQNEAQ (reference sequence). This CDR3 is CASSSPEPREYTEAFF. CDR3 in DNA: TGTGCCAGCAGCTCCCCCGAACCAAGGGAATACACTGAAGCTTTCTTT.